Listed below are T cell receptor beta chains from one sample, sequenced in a study of low-dose radiotherapy and immunotherapy resistance in tumors. TCRdb reanalysed the reads using MiXCR and keeps one entry per CDR3 protein. The sample shows about 82,000 distinct CDR3 sequences, 18% of them seen only once. The sequencing used PBMCs, collected before treatment. All receptors come from a male donor with prostate cancer. The CDR3 runs from the conserved cysteine through the conserved F or W. Each record gives: V gene, J gene, CDR3 protein.

V gene: TRBV29-1
J gene: TRBJ2-2
CDR3 protein: CSAGSAGELFF

V gene: TRBV6-1
J gene: TRBJ1-6
CDR3 protein: CASSARDNHSPLHF

V gene: TRBV5-1
J gene: TRBJ2-1
CDR3 protein: CASSLGLAERQFF

V gene: TRBV5-1
J gene: TRBJ2-3
CDR3 protein: CASSLDDGSGDTQYF

V gene: TRBV28
J gene: TRBJ2-5
CDR3 protein: CASSQPTSGSQETQYF

V gene: TRBV10-3
J gene: TRBJ2-2
CDR3 protein: CAISEATGELFF

V gene: TRBV13
J gene: TRBJ1-2
CDR3 protein: CASTSQGGGYTF

V gene: TRBV9
J gene: TRBJ1-2
CDR3 protein: CASSVGQATEGYTF

V gene: TRBV5-5
J gene: TRBJ2-7
CDR3 protein: CASRRWTGEPYEQYF

V gene: TRBV28
J gene: TRBJ1-5
CDR3 protein: CASSFRGIIQPQHF

V gene: TRBV20-1
J gene: TRBJ2-3
CDR3 protein: CSADGGRGADTQYF

V gene: TRBV10-3
J gene: TRBJ1-1
CDR3 protein: CAISDTGQGQAFF

V gene: TRBV12-3/TRBV12-4
J gene: TRBJ2-1
CDR3 protein: CASNLGQGEGNEQFF

V gene: TRBV3-1
J gene: TRBJ2-1
CDR3 protein: CASSPKTVRAEQFF

V gene: TRBV5-1
J gene: TRBJ1-3
CDR3 protein: CASSLSLGSGNTIYF